This T cell receptor beta chain was documented in a study of shared clonotypes between healthy human individuals. Findings and limits, study-wide: Limited genetic and exposure-history diversity came from having few donors.

With respect to this clone: Its cognate antigen is unknown.

As defined, naive CD8 cells were CD45RO-negative and positively selected for CCR7, with terminally differentiated effector memory CD45RA+ cells excluded. Replicate PCRs run on sorted subsets employed approximately 200 ng DNA, approximately 30,000 T cell genomes. The method was immunoSEQ multiplex PCR; TCRdb's version includes in-frame clones alone and lacks a portion of them. The data show about 2 million clones, around 96% seen once. V lost 6 bases and J lost 5; bases outside the gene matches: 8. The CDR3 is made up of 14 amino acids. Germline assignment: CDR1 MNHEY and CDR2 SMNVEV (reference sequence).

The V gene is TRBV27, the J gene TRBJ1-1, with 8 bases identical to TRBD1. This clonotype originated in a young man in good health. Specimen: naive CD8+ T cells sorted from blood. CDR3 coding DNA: TGTGCCAGCAGCGACAGGGGTGGAAGTACTGAAGCTTTCTTT. Protein product: CASSDRGGSTEAFF.